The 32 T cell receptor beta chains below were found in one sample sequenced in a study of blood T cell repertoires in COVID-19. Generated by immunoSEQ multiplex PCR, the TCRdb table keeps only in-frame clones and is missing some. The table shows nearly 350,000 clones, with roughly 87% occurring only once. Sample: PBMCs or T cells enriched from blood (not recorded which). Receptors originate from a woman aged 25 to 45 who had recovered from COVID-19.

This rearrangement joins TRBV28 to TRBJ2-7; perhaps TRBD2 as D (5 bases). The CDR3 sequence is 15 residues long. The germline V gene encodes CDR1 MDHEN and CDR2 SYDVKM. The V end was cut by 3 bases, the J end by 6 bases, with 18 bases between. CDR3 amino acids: CASSLGSLGTGEQYF. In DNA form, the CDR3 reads TGTGCCAGCAGTTTGGGGAGTCTGGGCACCGGCGAGCAGTACTTC.

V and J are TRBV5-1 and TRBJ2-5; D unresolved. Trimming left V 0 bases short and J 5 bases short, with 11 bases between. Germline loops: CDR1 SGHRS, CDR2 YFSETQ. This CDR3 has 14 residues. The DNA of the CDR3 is TGCGCCAGCAGCTTGGACCCAACCGGGGAGACCCAGTACTTC. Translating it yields CASSLDPTGETQYF.

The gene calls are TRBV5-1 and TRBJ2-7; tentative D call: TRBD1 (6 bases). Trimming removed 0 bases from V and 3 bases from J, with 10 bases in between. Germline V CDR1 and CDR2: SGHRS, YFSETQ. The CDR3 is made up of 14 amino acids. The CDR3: CASSLGEQGYEQYF. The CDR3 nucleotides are TGCGCCAGCAGCTTGGGAGAACAGGGCTACGAGCAGTACTTC.

CDR3 sequence: CASSRIQGNTIYF. The DNA for the CDR3 is TGTGCCAGCAGTCGGATACAGGGAAACACCATATATTTT. The J gene is TRBJ1-3, the V gene TRBV12-3 or TRBV12-4, with D uncertain. This CDR3 contains 13 residues. The V end lost 5 bases, the J end lost 4 bases, and 9 bases lay between the germline ends.

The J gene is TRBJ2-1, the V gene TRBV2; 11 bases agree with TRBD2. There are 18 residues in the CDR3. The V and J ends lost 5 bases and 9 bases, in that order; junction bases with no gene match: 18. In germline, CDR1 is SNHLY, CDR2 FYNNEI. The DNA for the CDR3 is TGTGCCAGCAGTAAAACCCTAGCGGGGGGCACCTCTACAGGTGAGCAGTTCTTC. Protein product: CASSKTLAGGTSTGEQFF.

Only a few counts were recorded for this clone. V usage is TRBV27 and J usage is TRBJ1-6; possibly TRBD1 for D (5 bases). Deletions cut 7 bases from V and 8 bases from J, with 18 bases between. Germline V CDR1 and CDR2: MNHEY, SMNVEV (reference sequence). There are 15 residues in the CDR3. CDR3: CASNRGNSWDSPLHF. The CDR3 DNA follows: TGTGCCAGCAATAGGGGAAACAGCTGGGATTCACCCCTCCACTTT.

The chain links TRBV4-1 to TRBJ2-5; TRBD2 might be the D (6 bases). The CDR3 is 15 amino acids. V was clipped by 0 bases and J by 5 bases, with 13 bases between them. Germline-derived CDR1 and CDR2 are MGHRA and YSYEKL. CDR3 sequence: CASSQEGGVRETQYF. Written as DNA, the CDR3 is TGCGCCAGCAGCCAAGAAGGCGGGGTGAGGGAGACCCAGTACTTC.

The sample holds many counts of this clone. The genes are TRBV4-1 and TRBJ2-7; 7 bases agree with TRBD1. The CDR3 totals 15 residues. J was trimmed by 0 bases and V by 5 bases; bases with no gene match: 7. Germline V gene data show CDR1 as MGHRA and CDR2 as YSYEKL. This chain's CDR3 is CASSSGDSLSYEQYF. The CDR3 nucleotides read TGCGCCAGCAGCTCAGGGGACAGCCTCTCCTACGAGCAGTACTTC.

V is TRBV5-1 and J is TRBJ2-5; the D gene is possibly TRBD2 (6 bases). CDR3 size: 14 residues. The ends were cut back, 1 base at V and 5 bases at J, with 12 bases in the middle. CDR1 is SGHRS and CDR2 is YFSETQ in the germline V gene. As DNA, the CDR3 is TGCGCCAGCAGCTTGTCGAGGGGAGGCGAGACCCAGTACTTC. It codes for CASSLSRGGETQYF.

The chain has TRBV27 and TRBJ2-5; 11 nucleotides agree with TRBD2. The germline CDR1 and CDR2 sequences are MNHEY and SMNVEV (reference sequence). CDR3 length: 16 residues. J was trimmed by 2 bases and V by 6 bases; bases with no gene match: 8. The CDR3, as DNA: TGTGCCAGCAGCAGAGATAGCGGGGGGGTGCAAGAGACCCAGTACTTC. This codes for CASSRDSGGVQETQYF.

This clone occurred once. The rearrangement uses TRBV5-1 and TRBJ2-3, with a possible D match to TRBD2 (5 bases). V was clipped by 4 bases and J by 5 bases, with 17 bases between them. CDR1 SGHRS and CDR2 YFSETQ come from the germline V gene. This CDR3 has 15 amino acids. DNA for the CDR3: TGCGCCAGCAGCACCGGACTGGTAAACAGAGATACGCAGTATTTT. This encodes CASSTGLVNRDTQYF. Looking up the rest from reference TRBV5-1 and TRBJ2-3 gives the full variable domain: KAGVTQTPRYLIKTRGQQVTLSCSPISGHRSVSWYQQTPGQGLQFLFEYFSETQRNKGNFPGRFSGRQFSNSRSEMNVSTLELGDSALYLCASSTGLVNRDTQYFGPGTRLTVL.

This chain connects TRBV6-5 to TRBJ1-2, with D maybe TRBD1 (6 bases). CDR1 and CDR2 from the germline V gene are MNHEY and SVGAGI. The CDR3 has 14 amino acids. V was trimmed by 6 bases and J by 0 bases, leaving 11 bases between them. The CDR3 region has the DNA TGTGCCAGCAGCTGGCAGGGGTCTAACTATGGCTACACCTTC. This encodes CASSWQGSNYGYTF.

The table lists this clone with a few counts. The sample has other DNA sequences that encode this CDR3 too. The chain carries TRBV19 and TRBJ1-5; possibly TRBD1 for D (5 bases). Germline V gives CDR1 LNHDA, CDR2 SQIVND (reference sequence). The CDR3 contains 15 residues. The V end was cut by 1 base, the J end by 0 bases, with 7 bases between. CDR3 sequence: CASSIGQYSNQPQHF. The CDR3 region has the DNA TGTGCCAGTAGTATAGGACAGTATAGCAATCAGCCCCAGCATTTT.

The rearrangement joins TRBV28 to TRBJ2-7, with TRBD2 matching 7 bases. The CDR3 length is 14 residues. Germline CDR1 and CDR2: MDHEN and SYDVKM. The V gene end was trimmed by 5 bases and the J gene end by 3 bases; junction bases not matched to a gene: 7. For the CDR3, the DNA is TGTGCCAGCAGTCCCACAAGGGAGGGCTACGAGCAGTACTTC. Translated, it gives CASSPTREGYEQYF.

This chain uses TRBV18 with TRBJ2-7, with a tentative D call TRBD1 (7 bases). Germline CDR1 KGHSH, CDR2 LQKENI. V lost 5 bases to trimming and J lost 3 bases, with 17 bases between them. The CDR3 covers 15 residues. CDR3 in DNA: TGTGCCAGCTCATCTACTGCGGGACAGAGCTACGAGCAGTACTTC. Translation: CASSSTAGQSYEQYF.

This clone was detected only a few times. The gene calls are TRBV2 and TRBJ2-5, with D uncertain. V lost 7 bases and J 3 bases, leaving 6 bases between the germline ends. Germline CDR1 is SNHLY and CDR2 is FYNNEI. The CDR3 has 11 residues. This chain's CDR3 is CASTIKETQYF. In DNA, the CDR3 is TGTGCCAGCACAATCAAAGAGACCCAGTACTTC. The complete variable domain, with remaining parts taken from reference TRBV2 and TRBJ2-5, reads EPEVTQTPSHQVTQMGQEVILRCVPISNHLYFYWYRQILGQKVEFLVSFYNNEISEKSEIFDDQFSVERPDGSNFTLKIRSTKLEDSAMYFCASTIKETQYFGPGTRLLVL.

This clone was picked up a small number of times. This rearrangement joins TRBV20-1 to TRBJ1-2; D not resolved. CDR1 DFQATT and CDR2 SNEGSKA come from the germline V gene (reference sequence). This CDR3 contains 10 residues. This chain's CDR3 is CSLLSNGYTF. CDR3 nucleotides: TGCAGCCTTTTAAGCAATGGCTACACCTTC.

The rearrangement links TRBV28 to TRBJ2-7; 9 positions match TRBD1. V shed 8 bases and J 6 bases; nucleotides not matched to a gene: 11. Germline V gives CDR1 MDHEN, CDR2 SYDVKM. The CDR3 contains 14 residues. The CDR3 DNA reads TGTGCCAGCGATGCTCCGGGACAGGGTTCCGAGCAGTACTTC. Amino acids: CASDAPGQGSEQYF.

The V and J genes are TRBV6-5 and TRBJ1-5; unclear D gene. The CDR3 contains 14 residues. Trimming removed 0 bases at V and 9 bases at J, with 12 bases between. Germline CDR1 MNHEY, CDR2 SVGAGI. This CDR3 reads CASSYSEAQGPQHF. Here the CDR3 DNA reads TGTGCCAGCAGTTACTCAGAGGCTCAAGGGCCCCAGCATTTT.

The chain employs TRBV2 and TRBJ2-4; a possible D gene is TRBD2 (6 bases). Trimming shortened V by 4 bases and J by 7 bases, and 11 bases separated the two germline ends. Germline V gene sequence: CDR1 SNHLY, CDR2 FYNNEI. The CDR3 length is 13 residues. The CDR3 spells CASSGRGVNIQYF. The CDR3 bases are TGTGCCAGCAGTGGGAGGGGAGTTAACATTCAGTACTTC.

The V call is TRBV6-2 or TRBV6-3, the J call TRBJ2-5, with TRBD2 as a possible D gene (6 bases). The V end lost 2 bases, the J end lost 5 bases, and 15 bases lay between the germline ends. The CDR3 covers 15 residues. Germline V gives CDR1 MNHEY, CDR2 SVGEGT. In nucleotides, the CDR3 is TGTGCCAGCAGTTACCGACTAGGTCTGCAGGAGACCCAGTACTTC. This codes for CASSYRLGLQETQYF.

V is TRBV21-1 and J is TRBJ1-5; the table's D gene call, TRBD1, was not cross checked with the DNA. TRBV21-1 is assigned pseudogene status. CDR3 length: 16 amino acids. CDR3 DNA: TGTGCCAGCAGCAACCAGACAGGGTATAGCAATCAGCCCCAGCATTTT. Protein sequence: CASSNQTGYSNQPQHF.

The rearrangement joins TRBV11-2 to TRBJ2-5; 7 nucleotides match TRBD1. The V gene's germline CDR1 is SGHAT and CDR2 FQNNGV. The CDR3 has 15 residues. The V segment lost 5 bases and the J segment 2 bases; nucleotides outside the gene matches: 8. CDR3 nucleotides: TGTGCCAGCAGCAGGACAGGCTTTAATCAAGAGACCCAGTACTTC. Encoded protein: CASSRTGFNQETQYF.

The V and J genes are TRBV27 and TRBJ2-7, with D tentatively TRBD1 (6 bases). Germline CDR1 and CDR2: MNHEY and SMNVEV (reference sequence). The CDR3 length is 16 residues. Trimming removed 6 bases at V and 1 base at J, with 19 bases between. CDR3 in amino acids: CASSLPGTPISYEQYF. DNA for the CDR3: TGTGCCAGCAGCCTTCCCGGGACACCAATATCCTACGAGCAGTACTTC.

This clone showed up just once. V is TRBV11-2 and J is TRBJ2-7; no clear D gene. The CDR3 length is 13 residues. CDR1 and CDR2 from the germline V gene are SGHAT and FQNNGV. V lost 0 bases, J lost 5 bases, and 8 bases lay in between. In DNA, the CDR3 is TGTGCCAGCAGCTTAGAGTTTGCTAACGAGCAGTACTTC. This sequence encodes CASSLEFANEQYF.

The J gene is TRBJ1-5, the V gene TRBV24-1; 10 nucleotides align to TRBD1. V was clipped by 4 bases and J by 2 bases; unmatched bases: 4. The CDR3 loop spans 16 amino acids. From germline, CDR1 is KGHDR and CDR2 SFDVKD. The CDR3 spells CATSEAGTGGNQPQHF. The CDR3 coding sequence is TGTGCCACCAGTGAAGCCGGGACAGGGGGCAATCAGCCCCAGCATTTT.

The CDR3 spells CSVEVGGRYGYTF. Written as DNA, the CDR3 is TGCAGCGTTGAAGTCGGGGGGCGGTATGGCTACACCTTC. The chain employs TRBV29-1 and TRBJ1-2, with D tentatively TRBD1 (6 bases). Germline V CDR1 and CDR2: SQVTM, ANQGSEA. V lost 1 base to trimming and J lost 5 bases, with 11 bases between them. The length of the CDR3 is 13 residues.

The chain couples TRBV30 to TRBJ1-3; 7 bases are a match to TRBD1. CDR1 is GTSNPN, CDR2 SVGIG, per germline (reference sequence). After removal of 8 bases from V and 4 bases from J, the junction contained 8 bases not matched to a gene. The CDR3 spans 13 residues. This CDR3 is CALSRDRGNTIYF. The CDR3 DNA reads TGTGCCCTATCACGGGACAGAGGAAACACCATATATTTT.

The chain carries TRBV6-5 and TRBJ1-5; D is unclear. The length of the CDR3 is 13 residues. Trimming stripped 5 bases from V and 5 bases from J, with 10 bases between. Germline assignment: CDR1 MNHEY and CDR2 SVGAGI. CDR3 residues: CASSPEGYQPQHF. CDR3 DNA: TGTGCCAGCAGTCCAGAGGGATATCAGCCCCAGCATTTT.

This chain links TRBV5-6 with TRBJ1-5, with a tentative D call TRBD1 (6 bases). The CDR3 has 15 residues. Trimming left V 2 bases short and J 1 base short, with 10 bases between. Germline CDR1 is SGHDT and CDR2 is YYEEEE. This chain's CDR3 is CASSFAGASNQPQHF. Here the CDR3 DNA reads TGTGCCAGCAGCTTCGCGGGGGCCAGCAATCAGCCCCAGCATTTT.

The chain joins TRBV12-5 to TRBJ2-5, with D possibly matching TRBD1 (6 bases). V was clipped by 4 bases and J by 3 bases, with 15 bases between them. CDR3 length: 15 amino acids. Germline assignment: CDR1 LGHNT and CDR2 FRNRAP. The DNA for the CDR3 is TGTGCTAGTGGTTCTCGTGGTAGACAGGAAGAGACCCAGTACTTC. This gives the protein CASGSRGRQEETQYF. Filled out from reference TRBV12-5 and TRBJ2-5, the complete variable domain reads DARVTQTPRHKVTEMGQEVTMRCQPILGHNTVFWYRQTMMQGLELLAYFRNRAPLDDSGMPKDRFSAEMPDATLATLKIQPSEPRDSAVYFCASGSRGRQEETQYFGPGTRLLVL.

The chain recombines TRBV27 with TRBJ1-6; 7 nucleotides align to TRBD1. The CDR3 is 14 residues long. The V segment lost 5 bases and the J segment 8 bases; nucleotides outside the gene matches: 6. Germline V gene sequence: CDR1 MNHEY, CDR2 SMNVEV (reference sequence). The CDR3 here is CASSLTGWDSPLHF. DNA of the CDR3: TGTGCCAGCAGTCTGACAGGGTGGGATTCACCCCTCCACTTT.